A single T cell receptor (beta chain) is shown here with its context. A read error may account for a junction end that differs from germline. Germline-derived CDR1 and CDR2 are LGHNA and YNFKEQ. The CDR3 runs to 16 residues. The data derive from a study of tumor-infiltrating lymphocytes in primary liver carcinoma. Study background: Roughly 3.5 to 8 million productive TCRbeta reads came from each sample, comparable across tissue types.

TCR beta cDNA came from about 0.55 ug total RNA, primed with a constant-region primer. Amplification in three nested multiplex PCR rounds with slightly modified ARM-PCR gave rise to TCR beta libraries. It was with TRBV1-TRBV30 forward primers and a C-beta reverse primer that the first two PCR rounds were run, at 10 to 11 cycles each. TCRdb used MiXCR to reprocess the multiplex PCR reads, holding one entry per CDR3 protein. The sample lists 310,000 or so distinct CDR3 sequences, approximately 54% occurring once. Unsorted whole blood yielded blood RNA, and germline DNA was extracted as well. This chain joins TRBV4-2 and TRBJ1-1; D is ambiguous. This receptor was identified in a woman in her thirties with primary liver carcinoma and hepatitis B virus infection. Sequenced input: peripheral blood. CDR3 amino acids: CASRSFGGNLDSETFF. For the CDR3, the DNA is TGTGCCAGCAGATCCTTTGGTGGGAATCTGGACTCTGAAACTTTCTTT.